The rows below give T cell receptor beta chains drawn from one sample of a study of blood T cell repertoires in COVID-19. Here immunoSEQ multiplex PCR was the method, and the copy in TCRdb shows in-frame clones only, minus some. Among fewer than 350,000 clones listed, roughly 90% were seen once. Specimen: PBMCs or T cells enriched from blood (not recorded which). The receptors derive from a man aged 35 to 55 who had been exposed to COVID-19. Each CDR3 is given with its conserved first and last residue. Fields, in order: J gene, D gene, clone size, V gene, CDR3 protein, CDR3 DNA. A D gene is named only where the DNA matches it firmly. Clone size is shown for a subset of rows, as once, few, many or a class of expanded clone.

TRBJ1-6,-,few,TRBV15,CATSRDRPGVSPLHF,TGTGCCACCAGCAGAGATCGGCCAGGGGTTTCACCCCTCCACTTT
TRBJ1-3,-,-,TRBV28,CASSLDRDSGNTIYF,TGTGCCAGCTCCCTCGACAGAGACTCTGGAAACACCATATATTTT
TRBJ1-3,-,-,TRBV7-9,CASSQTGSSGNTIYF,TGTGCCAGCAGCCAAACAGGGAGCTCTGGAAACACCATATATTTT
TRBJ2-1,TRBD2,-,TRBV5-1,CASSLTSGTSSYNEQFF,TGCGCCAGCAGCTTGACTAGCGGGACCAGCTCCTACAATGAGCAGTTCTTC
TRBJ2-3,TRBD2,-,TRBV10-3,CAISFSGAGGTQYF,TGTGCCATCAGCTTTAGCGGGGCGGGGGGTACGCAGTATTTT
TRBJ2-7,-,few,TRBV6-6,CASSQKPSYEQYF,TGTGCCAGCAGTCAGAAGCCATCCTACGAGCAGTACTTC
TRBJ2-3,TRBD1,-,TRBV6-2/TRBV6-3,CASSLRTGVGTDTQYF,TGTGCCAGCAGCCTCCGGACAGGGGTTGGCACAGATACGCAGTATTTT
TRBJ1-4,TRBD1,-,TRBV7-7,CASSLGQGGREKLFF,TGTGCTAGCAGCTTGGGACAGGGTGGAAGGGAAAAACTGTTTTTT
TRBJ1-5,-,few,TRBV19,CASSRGDPSGPQHF,TGTGCCAGTAGTAGAGGCGATCCCTCTGGGCCCCAGCATTTT
TRBJ2-7,-,-,TRBV9,CASSVSGNTYEQYF,TGTGCCAGCAGCGTATCCGGGAATACCTACGAGCAGTACTTC
TRBJ1-6,-,-,TRBV25-1,CAGVAGNSPLHF,TGTGCCGGGGTGGCGGGAAATTCACCCCTCCACTTT
TRBJ2-2,-,-,TRBV6-2/TRBV6-3,CASSYGPGSDTGELFF,TGTGCCAGCAGTTACGGGCCCGGAAGTGACACCGGGGAGCTGTTTTTT
TRBJ2-7,TRBD1,-,TRBV2,CASSGVGQEVSYEQYF,TGTGCCAGCAGTGGGGTCGGACAGGAGGTGTCCTACGAGCAGTACTTC
TRBJ1-5,TRBD1,-,TRBV28,CASSPPGQGANQPQHF,TGTGCCAGCAGTCCCCCCGGGCAGGGGGCCAATCAGCCCCAGCATTTT
TRBJ1-5,-,-,TRBV24-1,CATSDTGGNQPQHF,TGTGCCACCAGTGATACGGGTGGCAATCAGCCCCAGCATTTT
TRBJ2-1,TRBD1,once,TRBV5-1,CASRVGQGGYNEQFF,TGCGCCAGCAGGGTCGGACAGGGGGGGTACAATGAGCAGTTCTTC
TRBJ2-2,-,-,TRBV19,CASSRQVSGELFF,TGTGCCAGTAGTCGACAGGTTTCCGGGGAGCTGTTTTTT
TRBJ1-4,-,-,TRBV5-5,CASSLDRAGGNEKLFF,TGTGCCAGCAGCTTGGACAGGGCGGGGGGTAATGAAAAACTGTTTTTT
TRBJ2-5,TRBD2,-,TRBV7-2,CASSLIPAGVVETQYF,TGTGCCAGCAGCTTAATTCCAGCGGGAGTCGTAGAGACCCAGTACTTC
TRBJ2-3,TRBD1,once,TRBV10-1,CASSEDRDTDTQYF,TGCGCCAGCAGTGAGGACAGGGACACAGATACGCAGTATTTT
TRBJ2-1,TRBD1,-,TRBV7-9,CASSTYRGAYNEQFF,TGTGCCAGCAGCACTTACAGGGGAGCCTACAATGAGCAGTTCTTC
TRBJ1-2,-,-,TRBV6-2/TRBV6-3,CASSRTTNYGYTF,TGTGCCAGCAGTCGGACAACTAACTATGGCTACACCTTC
TRBJ2-7,TRBD2,-,TRBV6-2/TRBV6-3,CASSYSMAGTRGEQYF,TGTGCCAGCAGTTACTCGATGGCAGGGACTAGAGGGGAGCAGTACTTC
TRBJ1-5,TRBD1,-,TRBV5-1,CASSSSGQGNQPQHF,TGCGCCAGCAGCTCGAGTGGACAGGGCAATCAGCCCCAGCATTTT
TRBJ2-5,-,-,TRBV7-6,CASSFGGPETQYF,TGTGCCAGCAGCTTCGGGGGGCCAGAGACCCAGTACTTC
TRBJ2-3,-,-,TRBV7-2,CASSSPSLIGDTQYF,TGTGCCAGCAGCTCCCCGTCCCTAATCGGAGATACGCAGTATTTT
TRBJ2-1,TRBD2,-,TRBV15,CATSREGLAGGSYNEQFF,TGTGCCACCAGCAGAGAGGGACTAGCGGGAGGATCCTACAATGAGCAGTTCTTC
TRBJ1-2,-,-,TRBV11-3,CASSLGTVHGYTF,TGTGCCAGCAGCTTAGGGACAGTCCATGGCTACACCTTC
TRBJ1-2,TRBD1,-,TRBV7-2,CASSLVSGQGVSGYTF,TGTGCCAGCAGCTTAGTCTCCGGACAGGGGGTTTCTGGCTACACCTTC
TRBJ2-7,-,-,TRBV27,CASSLRSTSYEQYF,TGTGCCAGCAGTTTACGGAGCACCTCCTACGAGCAGTACTTC
TRBJ2-7,-,-,TRBV29-1,CSVVTGSEQYF,TGCAGCGTTGTAACAGGATCCGAGCAGTACTTC
TRBJ1-1,-,-,TRBV7-2,CASSTADRSEAFF,TGTGCCAGCAGCACCGCGGACAGATCTGAAGCTTTCTTT